This entry concerns a single TCR beta chain. The sample comes from a study of blood T cell repertoires in COVID-19. Study-level information: Sample material is recorded as cDNA or gDNA derived from T cells, B-cell-depleted T cells, or PBMCs.

The CDR3 is 16 amino acids. Trimming stripped 3 bases from V and 0 bases from J, with 12 bases between. Germline V CDR1 and CDR2: KGHSH, LQKENI. Clones were read by immunoSEQ multiplex PCR, and TCRdb kept only the in-frame ones, dropping some. Counted here are about 58,000 clones, roughly four fifths occurring once; the ten biggest clones make up more than 30%. This receptor was identified in a man in his sixties with COVID-19, enrolled during active disease. V and J are TRBV18 and TRBJ1-3; maybe TRBD1 (5 bases). Sequenced: peripheral blood. The DNA of the CDR3 is TGTGCCAGCTCACCCAGTATGGGGGGCTCTGGAAACACCATATATTTT. It codes for CASSPSMGGSGNTIYF. The whole variable domain, filled in from reference TRBV18 and TRBJ1-3, reads NAGVMQNPRHLVRRRGQEARLRCSPMKGHSHVYWYRQLPEEGLKFMVYLQKENIIDESGMPKERFSAEFPKEGPSILRIQQVVRGDSAAYFCASSPSMGGSGNTIYFGEGSWLTVV.